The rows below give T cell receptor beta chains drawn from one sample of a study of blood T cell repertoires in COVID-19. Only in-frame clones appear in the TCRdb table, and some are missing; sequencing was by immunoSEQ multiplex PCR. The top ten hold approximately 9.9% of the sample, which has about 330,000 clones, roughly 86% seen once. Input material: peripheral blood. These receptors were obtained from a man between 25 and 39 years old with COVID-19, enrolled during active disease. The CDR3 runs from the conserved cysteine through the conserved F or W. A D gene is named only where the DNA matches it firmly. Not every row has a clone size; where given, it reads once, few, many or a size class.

CDR3nt: TGTGCCAGTACCCAGCAGACCGGGACAGGCACAGATACGCAGTATTTT
CDR3aa: CASTQQTGTGTDTQYF
v_gene: TRBV19
j_gene: TRBJ2-3
abundance: .
d_gene: TRBD1

CDR3nt: TGTGCCAGCAGCCAGAAGCGGGAGCGGATCTACGAGCAGTACTTC
CDR3aa: CASSQKRERIYEQYF
v_gene: TRBV6-2/TRBV6-3
j_gene: TRBJ2-7
abundance: .
d_gene: TRBD2

CDR3nt: TGTGCCAGCAGCCCGGCCAGGGTGAACACTGAAGCTTTCTTT
CDR3aa: CASSPARVNTEAFF
v_gene: TRBV27
j_gene: TRBJ1-1
abundance: few
d_gene: .

CDR3nt: TGTGCCATCATGGGACAGGGGTTTGATACGCAGTATTTT
CDR3aa: CAIMGQGFDTQYF
v_gene: TRBV10-3
j_gene: TRBJ2-3
abundance: .
d_gene: TRBD1

CDR3nt: TGTGCCAGCAGTTTGGTCGGGACTAGCGGGAAGTACGAGCAGTACTTC
CDR3aa: CASSLVGTSGKYEQYF
v_gene: TRBV28
j_gene: TRBJ2-7
abundance: .
d_gene: TRBD2

CDR3nt: TGTGCCACCAGTGACACACAGGGGAGGAGCGAGACCCAGTACTTC
CDR3aa: CATSDTQGRSETQYF
v_gene: TRBV24-1
j_gene: TRBJ2-5
abundance: .
d_gene: .

CDR3nt: TGTGCCAGCATGGGGACAGGTAAATTCAATGAGCAGTTCTTC
CDR3aa: CASMGTGKFNEQFF
v_gene: TRBV6-5
j_gene: TRBJ2-1
abundance: .
d_gene: TRBD1

CDR3nt: TGTGCCAGCAGCCTCCTCGGGACAGTCTCTCAAGAGACCCAGTACTTC
CDR3aa: CASSLLGTVSQETQYF
v_gene: TRBV5-4
j_gene: TRBJ2-5
abundance: few
d_gene: TRBD1

CDR3nt: TGCGCCAGCAGCGCTAATGTAGGCACAGATACGCAGTATTTT
CDR3aa: CASSANVGTDTQYF
v_gene: TRBV5-1
j_gene: TRBJ2-3
abundance: once
d_gene: .

CDR3nt: TGCAGCGCCCCGGGTTCCGGACAAGGAGGCTACACCTTC
CDR3aa: CSAPGSGQGGYTF
v_gene: TRBV29-1
j_gene: TRBJ1-2
abundance: .
d_gene: .

CDR3nt: TGTGCCAGCAGTGGGGGCGTACGACAGGGGGCCCTTAATGAAAAACTGTTTTTT
CDR3aa: CASSGGVRQGALNEKLFF
v_gene: TRBV2
j_gene: TRBJ1-4
abundance: .
d_gene: TRBD1

CDR3nt: TGCGCCAGCAGCCAAGATCTATCGGGGGGCGATGAGCAGTTCTTC
CDR3aa: CASSQDLSGGDEQFF
v_gene: TRBV4-3
j_gene: TRBJ2-1
abundance: .
d_gene: .

CDR3nt: TGTGCCAGCAGTGAATCCCCCAGGGCGCAGGGGACTACCAATGAAAAACTGTTTTTT
CDR3aa: CASSESPRAQGTTNEKLFF
v_gene: TRBV2
j_gene: TRBJ1-4
abundance: once
d_gene: .

CDR3nt: TGTGCCAGCAGCTCGACAGGACAGGGAGGCTTCAATGAGCAGTTCTTC
CDR3aa: CASSSTGQGGFNEQFF
v_gene: TRBV9
j_gene: TRBJ2-1
abundance: .
d_gene: TRBD1

CDR3nt: TGTGCCAGCAGTTACCCCGCTGGACTTTTCTACGAGCAGTACTTC
CDR3aa: CASSYPAGLFYEQYF
v_gene: TRBV6-2/TRBV6-3
j_gene: TRBJ2-7
abundance: .
d_gene: .

CDR3nt: TGTGCCAGTAGGATGGGCGACCACACAGATACGCAGTATTTT
CDR3aa: CASRMGDHTDTQYF
v_gene: TRBV19
j_gene: TRBJ2-3
abundance: .
d_gene: .

CDR3nt: TGTGCCAGCAGCCTTAACTCCTACAATGAGCAGTTCTTC
CDR3aa: CASSLNSYNEQFF
v_gene: TRBV5-4
j_gene: TRBJ2-1
abundance: .
d_gene: .

CDR3nt: TGTGCCAGCAGCCTCGGTAGTGGGGGCAATCGGGAAAAACTGTTTTTT
CDR3aa: CASSLGSGGNREKLFF
v_gene: TRBV7-2
j_gene: TRBJ1-4
abundance: .
d_gene: .

CDR3nt: TGTGCCAGCTCACCCCCAACAGGGGAGGAGCAGTACTTC
CDR3aa: CASSPPTGEEQYF
v_gene: TRBV18
j_gene: TRBJ2-7
abundance: once
d_gene: TRBD1

CDR3nt: TGTGCCTGGAGTGTACTCTGGACAGGGGGCGCGGGGACTAATTCACCCCTCCACTTT
CDR3aa: CAWSVLWTGGAGTNSPLHF
v_gene: TRBV30
j_gene: TRBJ1-6
abundance: .
d_gene: TRBD1

CDR3nt: TGTGCCAGTAGTATAGGCCCGGGACTAGCACCTTACGGGGAAAACATTCAGTACTTC
CDR3aa: CASSIGPGLAPYGENIQYF
v_gene: TRBV19
j_gene: TRBJ2-4
abundance: .
d_gene: TRBD2

CDR3nt: TGTGCCAGTAGTACTGGACAGGGAGGGAGTGAAGCTTTCTTT
CDR3aa: CASSTGQGGSEAFF
v_gene: TRBV19
j_gene: TRBJ1-1
abundance: .
d_gene: TRBD1

CDR3nt: TGTGCCAGCAGTTTATATGCAGGGGACACTGAAGCTTTCTTT
CDR3aa: CASSLYAGDTEAFF
v_gene: TRBV27
j_gene: TRBJ1-1
abundance: .
d_gene: .